One sample yielded the 13 T cell receptor beta chains listed below, sequenced in a study of cytomegalovirus exposure and HLA in healthy donors. The PCR was carried out with 60 Vbeta primers and 13 Jbeta primers. Data came from immunoSEQ multiplex PCR; TCRdb stores just in-frame clones and leaves some out. The table has about 130,000 clones, under 85% seen once. Sequencing was carried out using PBMCs. Every receptor here comes from a woman aged 50 to 60 in good health and CMV-seropositive.

The V and J genes are TRBV19 and TRBJ1-2; 8 bases line up with TRBD1. The ends lost 4 bases at V and 8 bases at J; junction bases unmatched: 6. This CDR3 region has 13 residues. Germline loops: CDR1 LNHDA, CDR2 SQIVND (reference sequence). The DNA for the CDR3 is TGTGCCAGTAGTAAGGGACAGGTTGGCGGCTACACCTTC. Its protein product is CASSKGQVGGYTF.

V gene TRBV23-1 combines with J gene TRBJ1-2, with a weak D call TRBD1 (6 bases). TRBV23-1 is an open reading frame whose function is uncertain. The CDR3 contains 14 residues. V was cut by 3 bases and J by 8 bases, with 16 bases left in between. The CDR3 sequence: CASSQGAPLEGYTF. For the CDR3, the DNA is TGCGCCAGCAGTCAGGGGGCGCCATTAGAAGGCTACACCTTC.

The rearrangement uses TRBV19 and TRBJ2-1; the match to TRBD2 covers 7 bases. The ends lost 3 bases at V and 4 bases at J; junction bases unmatched: 6. From germline, CDR1 is LNHDA and CDR2 SQIVND (reference sequence). This CDR3 region has 15 residues. CDR3 in DNA: TGTGCCAGTAGTATGGGACTAACACCATACAATGAGCAGTTCTTC. Translation: CASSMGLTPYNEQFF.

J is TRBJ1-2 and V is TRBV19; tentatively, D is TRBD1 (5 bases). Trimming took 4 bases from V and 2 from J, leaving 17 bases between them. Per germline, CDR1 LNHDA and CDR2 SQIVND (reference sequence). This CDR3 region has 16 residues. CDR3 sequence (DNA): TGTGCCAGTAGTAACCCTGGGAGGGGCGGAAACTATGGCTACACCTTC. Translating gives CASSNPGRGGNYGYTF.

The chain uses TRBV5-6 and TRBJ2-7, with D perhaps matching TRBD1 (5 bases). CDR1 is SGHDT and CDR2 is YYEEEE in the germline V gene. This CDR3 is built from 12 residues. V lost 0 bases and J lost 11, with 12 bases in between. The CDR3 loop reads CASSLALGPEYF. The CDR3 DNA reads as TGTGCCAGCAGCTTGGCCTTGGGGCCGGAGTACTTC.

J is TRBJ2-7 and V is TRBV21-1; TRBD1, the D gene given by the table, was not confirmed from the DNA. TRBV21-1 is described as a pseudogene. The CDR3 is 15 residues long. CDR3 nucleotide sequence: TGTGCCAGCAGCAATAAGGGACAGAGGGAAGCCGAGCAGTACTTC. Encoded protein: CASSNKGQREAEQYF.

The chain combines TRBV6-5 with TRBJ1-6; D uncertain. V shed 7 bases and J shed 7 bases, with 17 bases lying between them. Germline values: CDR1 MNHEY, CDR2 SVGAGI. The CDR3 is 15 amino acids. The CDR3 coding sequence is TGTGCCAGCAAGCATAATCCGGGCGGGAATTCACCCCTCCACTTT. This sequence encodes CASKHNPGGNSPLHF.

This clone appeared a few times. The genes are TRBV15 and TRBJ2-5; tentatively, D is TRBD2 (6 bases). The germline gives CDR1 LNHNV, CDR2 YYDKDF (reference sequence). CDR3 size: 13 residues. Trimming removed 8 bases at V and 4 bases at J, with 14 bases between. The CDR3 is CATQRGFTETQYF. As DNA, the CDR3 is TGTGCCACCCAACGGGGGTTCACAGAGACCCAGTACTTC.

The chain has TRBV28 and TRBJ2-6; no firm D call. CDR1 and CDR2 from the germline V gene are MDHEN and SYDVKM. CDR3 length equals 15 residues. Deletions cut 3 bases from V and 0 bases from J, with 6 bases between. CDR3 residues: CASSFVSSGANVLTF. The CDR3, as DNA: TGTGCCAGCAGTTTTGTGAGCTCTGGGGCCAACGTCCTGACTTTC.

This clone was observed a few times. The V call is TRBV6-5, the J call TRBJ2-4, with 7 bases matching TRBD2. Germline V gene sequence: CDR1 MNHEY, CDR2 SVGAGI. The V segment lost 5 bases and the J segment 5 bases; nucleotides outside the gene matches: 6. CDR3 length equals 14 residues. The CDR3 is CASSGQGGQNIQYF. As DNA, the CDR3 is TGTGCCAGCAGTGGGCAGGGAGGGCAAAACATTCAGTACTTC.

This rearrangement joins TRBV7-6 to TRBJ2-5, with TRBD2 matching 7 bases. Germline trimming cut 3 bases from V and 5 bases from J; bases unmatched to any gene: 9. The length of the CDR3 is 15 residues. CDR1 is SGHVS, CDR2 FNYEAQ, per germline. The CDR3 region has the DNA TGTGCCAGCAGCTTTACGGCGGGGGTTGGGGAGACCCAGTACTTC. It codes for CASSFTAGVGETQYF.

The chain combines TRBV15 with TRBJ1-6; D possibly corresponds to TRBD1 (5 bases). Between the trimmed V and J ends, which lost 2 bases and 7 bases, there was a span of 6 bases. This CDR3 is built from 13 residues. CDR1 and CDR2 from the germline V gene are LNHNV and YYDKDF (reference sequence). This chain's CDR3 is CATSRTGNSPLHF. The CDR3 nucleotides are TGTGCCACCAGCAGAACAGGAAATTCACCCCTCCACTTT.

The rearrangement links TRBV6-1 to TRBJ1-4, with 7 positions matching TRBD1. The V gene's germline CDR1 is MNHNS and CDR2 SASEGT. With 2 bases clipped from V and 4 bases from J, the junction kept 10 bases outside the gene matches. This CDR3 is 17 amino acids long. CDR3 protein: CASSESIIAGGNEKLFF. The CDR3 coding sequence is TGTGCCAGCAGTGAATCTATCATCGCAGGGGGTAATGAAAAACTGTTTTTT.